These T cell receptor beta chains were read from a single sample in a study of Ad26.COV2.S vaccination and SARS-CoV-2 variants. Sequencing was performed with immunoSEQ multiplex PCR; in TCRdb, only in-frame clones are kept and a portion is missing. The profile shows some 300,000 clones, 70% to 90% of them singletons. Specimen: peripheral blood, collected in a trial of Ad26.COV2.S vaccine versus placebo. These receptor sequences come from a person aged 18-65 years who received the Ad26.COV2.S COVID-19 vaccine or a placebo. Each CDR3 is given with its conserved first and last residue. Fields, in order: J gene, CDR3 length, V gene, CDR3 protein.

j_gene: TRBJ1-2; len: 12; v_gene: TRBV6-1; CDR3aa: CASSEKRYGYTF
j_gene: TRBJ2-1; len: 15; v_gene: TRBV9; CDR3aa: CASSVGQGARNEQFF
j_gene: TRBJ1-1; len: 15; v_gene: TRBV6-2/TRBV6-3; CDR3aa: CASSYFDTGLSEAFF
j_gene: TRBJ1-1; len: 15; v_gene: TRBV27; CDR3aa: CATRGYRFKDTEAFF
j_gene: TRBJ2-7; len: 12; v_gene: TRBV10-2; CDR3aa: CASSAGSGEQYF
j_gene: TRBJ2-5; len: 15; v_gene: TRBV7-2; CDR3aa: CASSSGGNLRETQYF
j_gene: TRBJ2-7; len: 13; v_gene: TRBV12-3/TRBV12-4; CDR3aa: CASSFGHGYEQYF
j_gene: TRBJ2-1; len: 12; v_gene: TRBV21-1; CDR3aa: CASSKVDNEQFF
j_gene: TRBJ1-3; len: 15; v_gene: TRBV7-9; CDR3aa: CASSRSQGSGNTIYF
j_gene: TRBJ2-7; len: 14; v_gene: TRBV5-1; CDR3aa: CASSPSPNPYEQYF
j_gene: TRBJ1-1; len: 14; v_gene: TRBV3-1/TRBV3-2; CDR3aa: CASSQNRGSTEAFF
j_gene: TRBJ1-3; len: 13; v_gene: TRBV19; CDR3aa: CASRGDSGNTIYF
j_gene: TRBJ1-5; len: 18; v_gene: TRBV15; CDR3aa: CATNQLFGQGFPNQPQHF
j_gene: TRBJ2-3; len: 19; v_gene: TRBV21-1; CDR3aa: CASSKYRFGLAGSTDTQYF
j_gene: TRBJ2-2; len: 16; v_gene: TRBV7-2; CDR3aa: CASSLGVRVATGELFF
j_gene: TRBJ1-6; len: 16; v_gene: TRBV5-6; CDR3aa: CASSSDRGLWNSPLHF
j_gene: TRBJ1-1; len: 14; v_gene: TRBV19; CDR3aa: CASSGNRGWTEAFF
j_gene: TRBJ1-1; len: 15; v_gene: TRBV4-1; CDR3aa: CASSPAGTGGTEAFF
j_gene: TRBJ2-1; len: 16; v_gene: TRBV14; CDR3aa: CASSPRTGGPMNEQFF
j_gene: TRBJ2-7; len: 13; v_gene: TRBV30; CDR3aa: CAWRPNPSYEQYF
j_gene: TRBJ1-1; len: 16; v_gene: TRBV4-3; CDR3aa: CASSQTFDRLNTEAFF
j_gene: TRBJ2-2; len: 16; v_gene: TRBV4-1; CDR3aa: CASSQPGRSNTGELFF
j_gene: TRBJ1-2; len: 12; v_gene: TRBV12-5; CDR3aa: CASGLSNTGYTF
j_gene: TRBJ1-5; len: 15; v_gene: TRBV6-5; CDR3aa: CASNAGQGSNQPQHF
j_gene: TRBJ2-1; len: 17; v_gene: TRBV4-1; CDR3aa: CASSQGVRLSSYNEQFF
j_gene: TRBJ2-2; len: 17; v_gene: TRBV9; CDR3aa: CASTRARGQQNTGELFF
j_gene: TRBJ1-6; len: 15; v_gene: TRBV27; CDR3aa: CASKPGDRDNSPLHF
j_gene: TRBJ2-1; len: 12; v_gene: TRBV3-1/TRBV3-2; CDR3aa: CASSQQYNEQFF
j_gene: TRBJ1-5; len: 13; v_gene: TRBV6-2/TRBV6-3; CDR3aa: CASSYMGDQPQHF
j_gene: TRBJ1-2; len: 12; v_gene: TRBV12-3/TRBV12-4; CDR3aa: CASSLLNYGYTF
j_gene: TRBJ1-5; len: 12; v_gene: TRBV2; CDR3aa: CASSEMEQPQHF
j_gene: TRBJ1-6; len: 15; v_gene: TRBV4-3; CDR3aa: CASSTWDAPNSPLHF
j_gene: TRBJ2-7; len: 14; v_gene: TRBV6-6; CDR3aa: CASSYTGPPGEQYF
j_gene: TRBJ2-7; len: 14; v_gene: TRBV21-1; CDR3aa: CASSKARGGYEQYF
j_gene: TRBJ1-3; len: 13; v_gene: TRBV25-1; CDR3aa: CASRQGEGNTIYF
j_gene: TRBJ2-3; len: 16; v_gene: TRBV5-1; CDR3aa: CASSLASSGSTDTQYF
j_gene: TRBJ1-2; len: 14; v_gene: TRBV5-1; CDR3aa: CASRTQGPVGGYTF
j_gene: TRBJ2-5; len: 11; v_gene: TRBV2; CDR3aa: CASSRWETQYF
j_gene: TRBJ2-1; len: 12; v_gene: TRBV5-1; CDR3aa: CASSIPSGGWFF
j_gene: TRBJ2-7; len: 14; v_gene: TRBV11-2; CDR3aa: CASTGRPGGSEQYF
j_gene: TRBJ1-1; len: 15; v_gene: TRBV10-3; CDR3aa: CAISESDLKTDEAFF
j_gene: TRBJ1-1; len: 14; v_gene: TRBV5-1; CDR3aa: CASSLQTGSTEAFF
j_gene: TRBJ1-5; len: 17; v_gene: TRBV18; CDR3aa: CASSPTGQGSSVQPQHF
j_gene: TRBJ1-1; len: 12; v_gene: TRBV18; CDR3aa: CASSQTGSEAFF
j_gene: TRBJ1-5; len: 14; v_gene: TRBV18; CDR3aa: CASSPQGADQPQHF
j_gene: TRBJ1-3; len: 16; v_gene: TRBV4-3; CDR3aa: CASSQEEGAPGNTIYF
j_gene: TRBJ2-6; len: 17; v_gene: TRBV2; CDR3aa: CASSGGQVDFGANVLTF
j_gene: TRBJ1-5; len: 14; v_gene: TRBV28; CDR3aa: CASSSYRPNQPQHF
j_gene: TRBJ1-4; len: 15; v_gene: TRBV3-1/TRBV3-2; CDR3aa: CASSQESGANEKLFF
j_gene: TRBJ2-3; len: 16; v_gene: TRBV6-2/TRBV6-3; CDR3aa: CASSSRLAGGPNTQYF
j_gene: TRBJ2-1; len: 15; v_gene: TRBV2; CDR3aa: CASSERGVLLSEQFF
j_gene: TRBJ2-5; len: 16; v_gene: TRBV5-1; CDR3aa: CASSLAIGPKVETQYF
j_gene: TRBJ2-2; len: 14; v_gene: TRBV27; CDR3aa: CASWTGRGTGELFF
j_gene: TRBJ2-5; len: 17; v_gene: TRBV4-2; CDR3aa: CASSQRLAGGPGETQYF
j_gene: TRBJ1-4; len: 18; v_gene: TRBV5-8; CDR3aa: CASSLGQGPLLTNEKLFF
j_gene: TRBJ1-2; len: 14; v_gene: TRBV3-1/TRBV3-2; CDR3aa: CASSQGDRTYGYTF
j_gene: TRBJ2-1; len: 16; v_gene: TRBV5-6; CDR3aa: CASSPDTGVPYNEQFF